This record looks at one T cell receptor (beta chain) sequence and its context. Germline loops: CDR1 ENHRY, CDR2 SYGVKD. The CDR3 is 15 amino acids. This sample was included in a study of monozygotic twins with inflammatory bowel disease. UMIs that had a 6-nucleotide sample barcode were put in using template switching. Nested PCRs of 16 and 9 cycles, two in total, were run on TCRalpha and TCRbeta cDNA. TCRdb derives one entry per CDR3 protein from the 5' RACE reads, leaving out DNA. This sample's table has 300,000 to 450,000 distinct CDR3 sequences. The sequencing sample was made of blood. The sequence was collected from a human donor with ulcerative colitis or Crohn's disease, or a healthy co-twin of an affected twin (not recorded which). The V and J genes are TRBV10-3 and TRBJ1-6; TCRdb indicates TRBD1, and absent DNA this call remains unverified. The chain's CDR3 is CAISARDRRNSPLHF.